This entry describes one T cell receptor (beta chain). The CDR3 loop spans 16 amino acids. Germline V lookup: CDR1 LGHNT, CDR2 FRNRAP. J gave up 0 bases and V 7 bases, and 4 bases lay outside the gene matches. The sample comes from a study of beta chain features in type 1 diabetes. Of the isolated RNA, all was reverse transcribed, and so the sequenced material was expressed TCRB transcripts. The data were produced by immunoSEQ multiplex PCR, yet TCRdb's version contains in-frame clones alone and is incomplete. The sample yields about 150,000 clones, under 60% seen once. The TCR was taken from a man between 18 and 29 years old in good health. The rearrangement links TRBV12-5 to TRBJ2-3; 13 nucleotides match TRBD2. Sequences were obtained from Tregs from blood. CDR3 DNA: TGTGCTAGTGCTTCGGGACTAGCGGGAAGCACAGATACGCAGTATTTT. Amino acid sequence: CASASGLAGSTDTQYF. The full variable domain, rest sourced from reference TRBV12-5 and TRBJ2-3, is DARVTQTPRHKVTEMGQEVTMRCQPILGHNTVFWYRQTMMQGLELLAYFRNRAPLDDSGMPKDRFSAEMPDATLATLKIQPSEPRDSAVYFCASASGLAGSTDTQYFGPGTRLTVL.